These 2 T cell receptor beta chains came from one sample sequenced in a study of T-cell reconstitution after alpha-beta-depleted transplantation in children. Unique molecular identifiers were incorporated when the TCRbeta library was constructed. TCRdb fed the PCR reads into MiXCR, producing one record per CDR3 protein. This table has approximately 500,000 distinct CDR3 sequences, roughly 27% appearing once. The sequencing used PBMCs, collected before TCRalphabeta/CD19-depleted stem cell transplant. These receptors all stem from a boy younger than two with Wiskott-Aldrich syndrome, due to receive a stem cell transplant.

The chain recombines TRBV5-6 with TRBJ2-3; TRBD2 aligns across 14 bases. The CDR3 sequence is 15 residues long. Germline CDR1 is SGHDT and CDR2 is YYEEEE. V dropped 8 bases and J dropped 11; count of bases not matched to a gene: 13. The CDR3 sequence: CARSHGTSGSLMQYF. CDR3 sequence (DNA): TGTGCCAGGAGCCACGGGACTAGCGGGAGTTTAATGCAGTATTTT.

This chain uses TRBV4-1 with TRBJ2-1; TRBD2 aligns across 10 bases. Germline V lookup: CDR1 MGHRA, CDR2 YSYEKL. The CDR3 loop spans 18 amino acids. After removal of 0 bases from V and 2 bases from J, the junction contained 7 bases not matched to a gene. The CDR3 nucleotides are TGCGCCAGCAGCCAAGAAGGGGGACTAGCGCAAACCTACAATGAGCAGTTCTTC. This sequence encodes CASSQEGGLAQTYNEQFF.